This T cell receptor beta chain stems from a study of shared clonotypes between healthy human individuals. In the original processing: ImmunoSEQ only sent back junction sequences with no quality scores, so filtering was done differently. TCRdb's table, derived via immunoSEQ multiplex PCR, lists solely in-frame clones and lacks some. V and J calls and clone size are copied from that table; D and trimming were computed from the DNA. The sample lists 900,000 to 1,200,000 clones, approximately 80% seen once, with roughly 0.61% in the top ten. About this clone itself: The sample has other DNA sequences that encode this CDR3 too.

Between the trimmed V and J ends, which lost 2 bases and 2 bases, there was a span of 1 base. This CDR3 spans 11 amino acids. Germline loops: CDR1 SGHTA, CDR2 FQGNSA. The sequence came from a man between 18 and 35 years old in good health. Some clones in this sample may be carry-over from other donors' samples. The sequenced sample consisted of memory CD4+ T cells from PBMCs. Subset defined: CD45RA-negative fraction. The V gene is TRBV7-2, the J gene TRBJ2-7; D not certain. CDR3 DNA: TGTGCCAGCAGCTTAACCTACGAGCAGTACTTC. Amino acids: CASSLTYEQYF.